This TCR beta chain was obtained from a study of T cells in narcolepsy. Overall study context: Healthy controls were enrolled alongside patients with narcolepsy type 1 or type 2.

Study-wide results and limits: Reportedly, autoreactive clonotypes were serially detected in patients' blood but not controls'. Comparing one patient's CSF and blood CD4+ clonotypes highlighted HCRT- and TRIB2-specific autoreactive clonotypes.

Regarding this clone: The antigen is not known.

Assay used: immunoSEQ multiplex PCR; TCRdb lists only in-frame clones, some missing. The sample yields 27,000 or so clones, 82% seen once. The germline gives CDR1 SGHTA, CDR2 FQGTGA. The CDR3 covers 13 residues. V dropped 1 base and J dropped 5 bases, with 5 bases sitting between them. Sequencing was carried out using CD45RA- memory CD4+ T cells from PBMCs. This TCR was sampled from a human donor with narcolepsy. The rearrangement joins TRBV7-3 to TRBJ2-2; D is ambiguous. Here the CDR3 reads CASSLKRTGELFF. Written as DNA, the CDR3 is TGTGCCAGCAGCTTAAAACGGACCGGGGAGCTGTTTTTT.